Sequencing of this T cell receptor beta chain was carried out in a study of T cells in Graves' hyperthyroidism and ophthalmopathy. About the research overall: Before any treatment, at initial diagnosis, peripheral blood was collected. Study outcomes and limitations: The model forecast ophthalmopathy, anticipating it by a median 6.5 months before onset.

Amplification targeted TCR beta CDR3 regions from RNA transcripts. In the first-round RT-PCR of the TCR CDR3, the HTBI primer set was used. One entry per CDR3 protein results from TCRdb running MiXCR on the multiplex PCR reads. The repertoire has under 350,000 distinct CDR3 sequences, around a sixth of them found once; the top ten carry about 49%. This clonotype was recorded many times. Its antigen is currently unknown. The sample taken for sequencing was blood. The sequence was collected from a woman aged 45-65 years with Graves' hyperthyroidism.

The CDR3 here is CSARISTDTQYF. For the CDR3, the DNA is TGCAGTGCTAGAATCAGCACAGATACGCAGTATTTT. The chain links TRBV20-1 to TRBJ2-3; D remains unclear. Trimming cost V 2 bases and J 0 bases, with 3 bases left between them. Germline lookup yields CDR1 DFQATT and CDR2 SNEGSKA (reference sequence). This CDR3 is built from 12 residues.